Following are 22 T cell receptor beta chains from one sample sequenced in a study of CD8+ T cells in alopecia areata. Treatment here: oral pan-JAK inhibitor, 5-10 mg twice daily. cDNA prepared by RNA extraction and subsequent reverse transcription served as the template for sequencing. Profiled with immunoSEQ multiplex PCR; TCRdb holds only in-frame clones, not every one. Of about 190,000 clones in the sample, 60% to 70% are singletons; the top ten hold around 0.7%. Material: CD4+ T cells sorted from blood, obtained at week 4, from a patient treated with tofacitinib. Receptor source: a human donor with alopecia areata.

CDR3 sequence: CASSPTGTGETQYF. The CDR3 bases are TGTGCCAGCAGCCCAACCGGGACAGGGGAGACCCAGTACTTC. The V call is TRBV28, the J call TRBJ2-5, with 9 bases fitting TRBD1. The V and J ends lost 6 bases and 5 bases, in that order; junction bases with no gene match: 7. The V gene's germline CDR1 is MDHEN and CDR2 SYDVKM. There are 14 residues in the CDR3.

This clone was counted once. This chain links TRBV7-3 with TRBJ2-1; 13 positions agree with TRBD2. V shed 3 bases, J shed 9 bases, and the junction held 11 bases outside the gene matches. The germline V gene has CDR1 SGHTA and CDR2 FQGTGA. CDR3 length equals 17 residues. CDR3 nucleotide sequence: TGTGCCAGCAGCTTCTCCGGGACTAGCGGGAAGTGGAGTGAGCAGTTCTTC. The encoded protein is CASSFSGTSGKWSEQFF.

The chain joins TRBV6-6 to TRBJ2-2; 7 bases match TRBD2. The CDR3 is made up of 16 amino acids. The V and J ends lost 2 bases and 6 bases, in that order; junction bases with no gene match: 9. Germline CDR1 reads MNHNY; CDR2 reads SVGAGI (reference sequence). The CDR3 region is CASSYPSGEGPGELFF. In DNA form, the CDR3 reads TGTGCCAGCAGTTACCCTAGCGGAGAAGGTCCCGGGGAGCTGTTTTTT.

V is TRBV5-1 and J is TRBJ1-4; D unresolved. V lost 4 bases to trimming and J lost 8 bases, with 15 bases between them. Germline V gene data show CDR1 as SGHRS and CDR2 as YFSETQ. The length of the CDR3 is 14 residues. The CDR3 loop reads CASSPWTSGEKLFF. The CDR3 DNA is TGCGCCAGCAGCCCGTGGACCTCGGGGGAAAAACTGTTTTTT.

The rearrangement uses TRBV30 and TRBJ1-3; D gene uncertain. The germline gives CDR1 GTSNPN, CDR2 SVGIG (reference sequence). With 1 base removed from V and 0 bases from J, the gap between germline ends came to 7 bases. The CDR3 loop spans 14 amino acids. CDR3 DNA: TGTGCCTGGAGTGCGGGATCCTCTGGAAACACCATATATTTT. It translates to CAWSAGSSGNTIYF.

The chain couples TRBV4-2 to TRBJ1-2; D is unclear. Germline V lookup: CDR1 LGHNA, CDR2 YNFKEQ. CDR3 length: 15 residues. V was shortened by 0 bases and J by 8 bases, with 16 bases between the two germline ends. The chain's CDR3 is CASSQEELRGSGYTF. The CDR3, as DNA: TGTGCCAGCAGCCAAGAAGAACTCCGCGGGTCGGGCTACACCTTC.

CDR3 residues: CASSLLVASGRNEQFF. The CDR3 DNA is TGTGCCAGCAGCCTCCTAGTGGCTAGCGGGAGGAATGAGCAGTTCTTC. The chain employs TRBV14 and TRBJ2-1, with 11 bases aligning to TRBD2. The V segment lost 4 bases and the J segment 7 bases; nucleotides outside the gene matches: 9. Per germline, CDR1 SGHDN and CDR2 FVKESK. The CDR3 is made up of 16 amino acids.

This clone showed up just a few times. The chain is built from TRBV30 and TRBJ2-1, with D possibly TRBD2 on 6 matching bases. Germline V gene sequence: CDR1 GTSNPN, CDR2 SVGIG (reference sequence). Trimming left V 2 bases short and J 9 bases short, with 8 bases between. CDR3 length: 11 amino acids. CDR3: CAWSRRGEQFF. CDR3 coding DNA: TGTGCCTGGAGTCGGCGGGGTGAGCAGTTCTTC. Supplemented by reference TRBV30 and TRBJ2-1, the full variable domain reads SQTIHQWPATLVQPVGSPLSLECTVEGTSNPNLYWYRQAAGRGLQLLFYSVGIGQISSEVPQNLSASRPQDRQFILSSKKLLLSDSGFYLCAWSRRGEQFFGPGTRLTVL.

The chain joins TRBV19 to TRBJ1-5; no definite D call. Germline CDR1 reads LNHDA; CDR2 reads SQIVND (reference sequence). This CDR3 contains 13 residues. Trimming removed 6 bases at V and 2 bases at J, with 8 bases between. The CDR3 bases are TGTGCCAGTAGCGATTGGGGCAATCAGCCCCAGCATTTT. Its translation: CASSDWGNQPQHF.

The chain links TRBV2 to TRBJ2-5; D is perhaps TRBD1 or TRBD2 (5 bases each). V was clipped by 11 bases and J by 4 bases, with 17 bases between them. CDR1 is SNHLY, CDR2 FYNNEI, per germline. This CDR3 comprises 13 residues. CDR3 in DNA: TGTGCCGGCGATCAGGGTCGGGGAGAGACCCAGTACTTC. Its protein product is CAGDQGRGETQYF.

The chain employs TRBV2 and TRBJ2-2, with 12 bases aligning to TRBD2. The CDR3 sequence is 15 residues long. The germline gives CDR1 SNHLY, CDR2 FYNNEI. J lost 8 bases, V lost 8 bases, and 9 bases had no gene match. Here the CDR3 reads CASQTSGSKKGELFF. CDR3 sequence (DNA): TGTGCCAGCCAGACTAGCGGGAGTAAGAAGGGGGAGCTGTTTTTT.

V usage is TRBV11-2 and J usage is TRBJ2-5, with D tentatively TRBD1 or TRBD2 (5 bases each). The CDR3 totals 15 residues. The V gene's germline CDR1 is SGHAT and CDR2 FQNNGV. The V and J ends lost 5 bases and 6 bases respectively, with 19 bases between them. The CDR3 nucleotides are TGTGCCAGCAGCATGCCCGGGACCAGAGACCAGACCCAGTACTTC. Translating gives CASSMPGTRDQTQYF.

This clone was counted once. The V gene is TRBV7-2, the J gene TRBJ1-1; no clear D gene. Trimming pared 4 bases from V and 1 base from J, leaving 10 bases between. This CDR3 has 14 residues. In germline, CDR1 is SGHTA, CDR2 FQGNSA. CDR3 in DNA: TGTGCCAGCAGCTCATCCGCAGGGAACACTGAAGCTTTCTTT. Amino acids: CASSSSAGNTEAFF.

This clone was found a few times. This rearrangement joins TRBV7-8 to TRBJ1-1; no reliable D call. CDR3 length: 15 residues. V lost 2 bases and J 4 bases, leaving 14 bases between the germline ends. The germline V gene has CDR1 SGHVS and CDR2 FQNEAQ. In nucleotides, the CDR3 is TGTGCCAGCAGCTTATTTTCGGGTTCGGTCACTGAAGCTTTCTTT. Its protein is CASSLFSGSVTEAFF.

The gene calls are TRBV7-2 and TRBJ2-7; 7 positions agree with TRBD1. The CDR3 is made up of 15 amino acids. The V segment lost 6 bases and the J segment 2 bases; nucleotides outside the gene matches: 10. Germline V gene data show CDR1 as SGHTA and CDR2 as FQGNSA. CDR3 amino acids: CASRLRRDRTYEQYF. As DNA, the CDR3 is TGTGCCAGCAGACTACGAAGGGACAGAACCTACGAGCAGTACTTC.

The rearrangement links TRBV6-1 to TRBJ1-5; the match to TRBD1 covers 7 bases. Per germline, CDR1 MNHNS and CDR2 SASEGT. CDR3 size: 15 residues. With V trimmed by 9 bases and J by 5 bases, 13 bases remained unmatched. The CDR3, as DNA: TGTGCCAGGTCAGGGGGACAGATCAAACATCAGCCCCAGCATTTT. This sequence encodes CARSGGQIKHQPQHF.

V is TRBV7-3 and J is TRBJ2-2; D not resolved. Looked up from germline, CDR1 is SGHTA and CDR2 is FQGTGA. Trimming stripped 2 bases from V and 7 bases from J, with 5 bases between. The CDR3 extends over 12 amino acids. DNA for the CDR3: TGTGCCAGCAGCTTAGCTAGCGGGGAGCTGTTTTTT. This encodes CASSLASGELFF.

J is TRBJ2-2 and V is TRBV27; D call uncertain. Germline loops: CDR1 MNHEY, CDR2 SMNVEV (reference sequence). V lost 2 bases and J 0 bases, leaving 10 bases between the germline ends. The CDR3 covers 16 residues. CDR3 DNA sequence: TGTGCCAGCAGTTTACGTCAGATCGCGAACACCGGGGAGCTGTTTTTT. Amino acids: CASSLRQIANTGELFF.

The J gene is TRBJ1-5, the V gene TRBV30; TRBD1 aligns across 8 bases. V lost 2 bases, J lost 7 bases, and 4 bases stayed unmatched. This CDR3 is built from 13 residues. Germline lookup yields CDR1 GTSNPN and CDR2 SVGIG (reference sequence). The chain's CDR3 is CAWSTGGWQPQHF. CDR3 bases: TGTGCCTGGAGTACAGGGGGTTGGCAGCCCCAGCATTTT.

The chain is built from TRBV4-2 and TRBJ2-2; 8 bases are shared with TRBD2. V lost 3 bases, J lost 7 bases, and 10 bases stayed unmatched. CDR1 is LGHNA, CDR2 YNFKEQ, per germline. The CDR3 sequence is 16 residues long. CDR3 residues: CASSQSPGLAGGELFF. Here the CDR3 DNA reads TGTGCCAGCAGCCAGTCTCCGGGTCTAGCGGGCGGGGAGCTGTTTTTT.

The V call is TRBV18, the J call TRBJ1-5; D ambiguous. The CDR3 extends over 17 amino acids. Germline V lookup: CDR1 KGHSH, CDR2 LQKENI. V dropped 2 bases and J dropped 5 bases, with 19 bases sitting between them. CDR3 in amino acids: CASSPVHSIDGYQPQHF. The CDR3 region has the DNA TGTGCCAGCTCACCAGTTCACTCGATCGATGGGTATCAGCCCCAGCATTTT.

In this sample, this clone turned up a few times. The chain is built from TRBV10-3 and TRBJ1-2, with D uncertain. From germline, CDR1 is ENHRY and CDR2 SYGVKD. The CDR3 is 14 amino acids. V lost 0 bases and J 4 bases, leaving 9 bases between the germline ends. The chain's CDR3 is CAISESKGFYGYTF. CDR3 bases: TGTGCCATCAGTGAGTCAAAAGGTTTCTATGGCTACACCTTC.